This T cell receptor beta chain was identified during a study of cytotoxic CD8 clonotypes in ibrutinib-treated CLL. Turning to the study itself: The response samples were taken once patients had been treated for a median of about 12 months, range 6 to 36.

This clone was picked up a small number of times. No antigen is known for it. This CDR3 has 15 amino acids. The V end was cut by 5 bases, the J end by 2 bases, with 15 bases between. Germline V gene lookup returns CDR1 SGHAT and CDR2 FQNNGV. Clones were read by immunoSEQ multiplex PCR, and TCRdb kept only the in-frame ones, dropping some. The table lists about 130,000 clones, over 75% of them singletons. Study conclusions and caveats: Clonality climbed at ibrutinib response, then dropped toward baseline at progression. Sample timing was unmatched between remission and later-progressing patients; lymph nodes unstudied.

The source material was PBMCs, sampled after 24 months of ibrutinib treatment. The chain employs TRBV11-2 and TRBJ1-2; D perhaps matches TRBD1 (5 bases). This clonotype was sampled from a human donor with chronic lymphocytic leukemia. Here the CDR3 reads CASSTPWGGNYGYTF. The CDR3 region has the DNA TGTGCCAGCAGCACCCCCTGGGGGGGGAACTATGGCTACACCTTC.